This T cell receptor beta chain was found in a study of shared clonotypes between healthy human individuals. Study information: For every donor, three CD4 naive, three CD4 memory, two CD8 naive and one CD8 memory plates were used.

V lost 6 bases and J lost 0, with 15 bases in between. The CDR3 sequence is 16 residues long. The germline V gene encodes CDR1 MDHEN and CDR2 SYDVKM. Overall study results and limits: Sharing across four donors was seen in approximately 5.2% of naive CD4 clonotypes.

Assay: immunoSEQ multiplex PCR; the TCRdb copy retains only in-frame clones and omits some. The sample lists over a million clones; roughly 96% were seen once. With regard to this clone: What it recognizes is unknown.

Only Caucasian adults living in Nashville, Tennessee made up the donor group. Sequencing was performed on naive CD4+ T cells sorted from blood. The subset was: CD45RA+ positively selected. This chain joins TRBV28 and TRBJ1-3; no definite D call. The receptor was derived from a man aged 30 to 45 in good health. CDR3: CASRTRAGSSGNTIYF. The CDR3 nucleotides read TGTGCCAGCAGGACTCGGGCGGGGAGCTCTGGAAACACCATATATTTT.